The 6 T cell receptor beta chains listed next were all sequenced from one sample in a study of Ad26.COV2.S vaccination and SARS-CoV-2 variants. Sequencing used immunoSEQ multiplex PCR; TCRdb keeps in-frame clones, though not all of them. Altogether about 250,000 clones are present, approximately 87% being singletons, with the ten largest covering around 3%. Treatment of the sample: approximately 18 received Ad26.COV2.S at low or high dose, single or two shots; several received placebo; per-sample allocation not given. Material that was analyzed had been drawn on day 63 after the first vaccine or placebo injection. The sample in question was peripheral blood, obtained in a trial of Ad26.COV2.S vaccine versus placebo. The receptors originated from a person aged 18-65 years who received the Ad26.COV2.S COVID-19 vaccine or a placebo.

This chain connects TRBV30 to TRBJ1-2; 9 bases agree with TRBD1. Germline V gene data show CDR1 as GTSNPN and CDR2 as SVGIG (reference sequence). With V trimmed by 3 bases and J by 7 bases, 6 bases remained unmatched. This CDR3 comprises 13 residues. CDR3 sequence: CAWSQTGGPGYTF. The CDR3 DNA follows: TGTGCCTGGAGCCAAACAGGGGGCCCTGGCTACACCTTC.

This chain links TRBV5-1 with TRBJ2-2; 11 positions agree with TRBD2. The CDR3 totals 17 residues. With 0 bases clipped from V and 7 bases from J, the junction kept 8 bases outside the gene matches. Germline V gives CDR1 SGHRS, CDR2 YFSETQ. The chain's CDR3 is CASSLVPSGRIGGELFF. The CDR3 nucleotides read TGCGCCAGCAGCTTGGTCCCTAGCGGGAGGATCGGCGGGGAGCTGTTTTTT.

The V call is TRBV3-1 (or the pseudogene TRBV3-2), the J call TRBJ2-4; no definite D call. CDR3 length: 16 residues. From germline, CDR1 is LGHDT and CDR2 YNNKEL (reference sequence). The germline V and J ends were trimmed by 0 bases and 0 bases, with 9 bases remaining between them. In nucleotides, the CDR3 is TGTGCCAGCAGCCAAGAAGGGCGTACAGCCAAAAACATTCAGTACTTC. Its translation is CASSQEGRTAKNIQYF.

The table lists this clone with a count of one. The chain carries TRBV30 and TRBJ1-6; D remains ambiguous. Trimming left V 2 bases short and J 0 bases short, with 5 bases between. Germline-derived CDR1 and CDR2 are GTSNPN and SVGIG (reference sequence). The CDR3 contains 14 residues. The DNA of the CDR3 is TGTGCCTGGAGTCTAAGCTCCTATAATTCACCCCTCCACTTT. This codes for CAWSLSSYNSPLHF.

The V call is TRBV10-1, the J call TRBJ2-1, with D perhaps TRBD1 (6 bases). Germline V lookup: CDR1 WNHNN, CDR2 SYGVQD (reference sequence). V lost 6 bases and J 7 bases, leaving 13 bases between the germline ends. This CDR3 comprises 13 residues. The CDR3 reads CASSPWQGNEQFF. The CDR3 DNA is TGCGCCAGCAGCCCTTGGCAGGGGAATGAGCAGTTCTTC.

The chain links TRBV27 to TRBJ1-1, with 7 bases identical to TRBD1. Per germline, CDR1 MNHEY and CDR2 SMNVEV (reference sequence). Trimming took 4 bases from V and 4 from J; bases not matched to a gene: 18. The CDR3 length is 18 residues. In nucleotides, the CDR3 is TGTGCCAGCAGTTCCTACCAGGGGGTTAATCTTGATGGCACTGAAGCTTTCTTT. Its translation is CASSSYQGVNLDGTEAFF.